The entry below describes one T cell receptor (beta chain). The V end was cut by 8 bases, the J end by 0 bases, with 10 bases between. The CDR3 loop spans 13 amino acids. Germline-derived CDR1 and CDR2 are MNHNS and SASEGT. The data originate from a study of siplizumab effects on memory and regulatory T cells. Assays covered roughly 9.8 x 10^4 TCR templates per sample. The repertoire was sequenced with immunoSEQ multiplex PCR; TCRdb's copy has only in-frame clones and lacks some. The table has some 99,000 clones, about 90% seen once; the top ten hold about 0.75%. The sequencing sample was made of Tregs sorted from blood. This TCR came from a human donor in good health. The chain employs TRBV6-1 and TRBJ2-5; no clear D gene. The CDR3 nucleotides read TGTGCCAGCCATTACGGAAACCAAGAGACCCAGTACTTC. It codes for CASHYGNQETQYF.